This TCR beta chain was identified in a study of T cell repertoires in cytomegalovirus infection. Study background: It was recently identified HLA-C-restricted and well-studied HLA-B-restricted CMV epitopes that the study used. Study observations and caveats: Adding up the frequency of public TCR beta families identified people who carried CMV plus the relevant HLA. Dominant in the ex vivo response were TCR beta clonotypes restricted by HLA-C and specific for CMV.

With regard to this clonotype: As yet, its antigen is unknown.

This CDR3 contains 15 residues. Germline CDR1 and CDR2: LNHNV and YYDKDF (reference sequence). The V end was cut by 6 bases, the J end by 0 bases, with 12 bases between. TCRdb analysed the reads with MiXCR anew, one entry per CDR3 protein. The repertoire holds some 920,000 distinct CDR3 sequences, with around 30% as singletons. Sample: cultured CD8+ T cells from PBMCs, taken from culture after CMV antigen stimulation. This TCR derives from a human donor in good health (CMV status not recorded). Some clones in this sample may be carry-over from other donors' samples. This chain connects TRBV15 to TRBJ2-1; D is unclear. The CDR3 DNA is TGTGCCACCAGGTTTGGCTTCCCCTCCTACAATGAGCAGTTCTTC. This encodes CATRFGFPSYNEQFF.